This TCR beta chain stems from a study of blood T cell repertoires in COVID-19. Study as a whole: Samples of COVID-19 (acute and convalescent) were obtained from the United States, Italy and Spain. Sources were T cells, B-cell-depleted T cells, or PBMCs; the material itself was cDNA or gDNA.

Germline CDR1 SNHLY, CDR2 FYNNEI. J lost 7 bases, V lost 5 bases, and 7 bases had no gene match. CDR3 length: 15 amino acids. Original processing notes: Amplification from reference gene primers served as the basis for estimated nucleated cell counts. Produced via immunoSEQ multiplex PCR; TCRdb's table is partial and in-frame only. D and trimming come from the DNA, and the V and J calls and clone size come from that table. The data hold 50,000 to 65,000 clones, with roughly 88% observed a single time. The sample consisted of peripheral blood. The sequence was collected from a man in his forties or fifties with active COVID-19. J is TRBJ1-4 and V is TRBV2; 10 nucleotides agree with TRBD1. This CDR3 is CASSLGGTGAEKLFF. The CDR3, as DNA: TGTGCCAGCAGTCTCGGCGGGACAGGGGCTGAAAAACTGTTTTTT. Complete variable domain (other parts from reference TRBV2 and TRBJ1-4): EPEVTQTPSHQVTQMGQEVILRCVPISNHLYFYWYRQILGQKVEFLVSFYNNEISEKSEIFDDQFSVERPDGSNFTLKIRSTKLEDSAMYFCASSLGGTGAEKLFFGSGTQLSVL.